This is a list of T cell receptor beta chains from one sample in a study of PD-1 blockade in classical Hodgkin lymphoma. Data came from immunoSEQ multiplex PCR; TCRdb stores just in-frame clones and leaves some out. The table lists around 31,000 clones, just over 70% of them singletons. Source: peripheral blood mononuclear cells (PBMCs), taken before the second cycle of nivolumab. The receptor set was obtained from a human donor with classical Hodgkin lymphoma. CDR3s include the opening cysteine and the closing phenylalanine or tryptophan. The D gene is left open where the match is weak. Clone size is not always given. Where it is, it says once, few, many or a class for expanded clones.

D: NA
size: once
J: TRBJ2-3
V: TRBV19
CDR3: CASREDWSTDTQYF

D: NA
size: NA
J: TRBJ1-1
V: TRBV6-1
CDR3: CASSSSTGVNTEAFF

D: NA
size: once
J: TRBJ2-3
V: TRBV7-9
CDR3: CASSDDLRDKLEVDTQYF

D: TRBD2
size: NA
J: TRBJ2-7
V: TRBV2
CDR3: CASSEPLGEGSF

D: NA
size: NA
J: TRBJ2-2
V: TRBV27
CDR3: CASSPRRVAGELFF

D: NA
size: few
J: TRBJ2-3
V: TRBV9
CDR3: CASSVALADTQYF

D: NA
size: few
J: TRBJ2-3
V: TRBV5-1
CDR3: CASSFRAATDTQYF

D: NA
size: few
J: TRBJ1-6
V: TRBV5-5
CDR3: CASSHLNSPLHF

D: TRBD2
size: NA
J: TRBJ2-5
V: TRBV7-9
CDR3: CASSPGLARTPGQETQYF

D: NA
size: NA
J: TRBJ2-7
V: TRBV5-1
CDR3: CASSLGWTGNEQYF

D: TRBD1
size: once
J: TRBJ2-2
V: TRBV14
CDR3: CASRPGTANTGELFF

D: NA
size: medium-sized
J: TRBJ2-5
V: TRBV7-2
CDR3: CASSRPRGSQETQYF

D: TRBD2
size: NA
J: TRBJ2-2
V: TRBV7-6
CDR3: CASSLGAGGFGTGELFF

D: TRBD1
size: few
J: TRBJ2-5
V: TRBV7-7
CDR3: CASSRTQGKETQYF

D: NA
size: once
J: TRBJ2-5
V: TRBV15
CDR3: CATSRDSGVGSQYF

D: NA
size: NA
J: TRBJ2-5
V: TRBV5-4
CDR3: CASSSEVGRETQYF

D: NA
size: NA
J: TRBJ2-6
V: TRBV6-6
CDR3: CASSYNSGANVLTF

D: TRBD2
size: NA
J: TRBJ2-7
V: TRBV19
CDR3: CASSWGLGPYEQYF

D: TRBD2
size: NA
J: TRBJ2-3
V: TRBV7-2
CDR3: CASSLGPAGAYGTDTQYF

D: NA
size: NA
J: TRBJ2-1
V: TRBV7-6
CDR3: CASSTLGGPSGNEQFF

D: NA
size: NA
J: TRBJ1-2
V: TRBV6-1
CDR3: CASSEWGVYGYGYTF

D: TRBD2
size: NA
J: TRBJ2-5
V: TRBV4-1
CDR3: CASSQDSGLGEETQYF

D: NA
size: medium-sized
J: TRBJ1-2
V: TRBV30
CDR3: CAWRPANRANYGYTF

D: NA
size: NA
J: TRBJ2-7
V: TRBV5-1
CDR3: CASSLDTGAVYEQYF

D: NA
size: NA
J: TRBJ2-2
V: TRBV5-4
CDR3: CASSFTRANTGELFF

D: NA
size: few
J: TRBJ1-1
V: TRBV28
CDR3: CASSFLGVNTEAFF

D: NA
size: NA
J: TRBJ1-1
V: TRBV2
CDR3: CASFTVNTEAFF

D: NA
size: NA
J: TRBJ2-3
V: TRBV4-1
CDR3: CASSLDHAPTDTQYF

D: NA
size: medium-sized
J: TRBJ2-7
V: TRBV10-3
CDR3: CAISEDHGTYEQYF

D: TRBD1
size: few
J: TRBJ2-5
V: TRBV12-5
CDR3: CASGKTGEIQETQYF

D: TRBD2
size: NA
J: TRBJ2-1
V: TRBV6-5
CDR3: CASSQGLAKGNEQFF

D: TRBD1
size: NA
J: TRBJ1-2
V: TRBV6-6
CDR3: CASSNTNRGNYGYTF

D: TRBD2
size: once
J: TRBJ2-5
V: TRBV6-1
CDR3: CASGLASGGRQYF

D: NA
size: NA
J: TRBJ1-1
V: TRBV5-4
CDR3: CASSEQDLHTEAFF

D: TRBD1
size: NA
J: TRBJ2-5
V: TRBV2
CDR3: CASGPGQGSQETQYF

D: NA
size: NA
J: TRBJ1-2
V: TRBV7-8
CDR3: CASSYLGAGTNYGYTF

D: NA
size: NA
J: TRBJ1-3
V: TRBV28
CDR3: CASSLLASGNTIYF

D: TRBD1
size: NA
J: TRBJ2-2
V: TRBV15
CDR3: CATSRETGLAGELFF

D: NA
size: NA
J: TRBJ1-5
V: TRBV14
CDR3: CASSQGDQPQHF

D: NA
size: NA
J: TRBJ2-2
V: TRBV15
CDR3: CATSTWDRGAGELFF

D: TRBD2
size: NA
J: TRBJ2-2
V: TRBV7-2
CDR3: CASSLWLGREGHTGELFF

D: NA
size: NA
J: TRBJ2-7
V: TRBV13
CDR3: CASSHLPSEEISF

D: NA
size: NA
J: TRBJ2-7
V: TRBV19
CDR3: CASSTRSEGGYEQYF

D: TRBD2
size: NA
J: TRBJ2-3
V: TRBV30
CDR3: CAWSVSGLASDTQYF

D: NA
size: NA
J: TRBJ1-5
V: TRBV28
CDR3: CASRLTGNQPQHF

D: NA
size: NA
J: TRBJ1-1
V: TRBV18
CDR3: CASSPLGQLEAFF

D: TRBD2
size: NA
J: TRBJ2-5
V: TRBV4-2
CDR3: CASSQDLAGGRTQYF

D: NA
size: few
J: TRBJ2-3
V: TRBV21-1
CDR3: CASSISRDFVADTQYF

D: TRBD1
size: medium-sized
J: TRBJ2-2
V: TRBV5-6
CDR3: CASSLSTGGLNTGELFF

D: NA
size: NA
J: TRBJ2-7
V: TRBV7-8
CDR3: CASYQGGIDEQYF

D: NA
size: NA
J: TRBJ2-7
V: TRBV7-9
CDR3: CASSFSGASDEQYF

D: NA
size: NA
J: TRBJ2-3
V: TRBV28
CDR3: CASSLGPWGGVTDTQYF

D: NA
size: NA
J: TRBJ2-5
V: TRBV5-6
CDR3: CASRRDPLGQETQYF